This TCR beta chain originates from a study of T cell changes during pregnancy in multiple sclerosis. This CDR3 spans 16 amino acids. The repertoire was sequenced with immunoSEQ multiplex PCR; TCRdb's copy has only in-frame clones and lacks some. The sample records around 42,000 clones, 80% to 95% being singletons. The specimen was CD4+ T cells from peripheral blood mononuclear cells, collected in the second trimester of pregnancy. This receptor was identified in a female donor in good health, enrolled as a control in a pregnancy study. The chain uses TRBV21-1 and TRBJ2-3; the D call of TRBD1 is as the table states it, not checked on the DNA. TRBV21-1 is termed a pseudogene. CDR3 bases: TGTGCCAGCAGCAAAGAGGGGTCAGCTAGCACAGATACGCAGTATTTT. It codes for CASSKEGSASTDTQYF.